This T cell receptor beta chain was identified in a study of T cells in tumors after PD-1 blockade. Some clones are missing from TCRdb's copy, which holds only in-frame ones; the method was immunoSEQ multiplex PCR. This table holds tens of thousands of clones, 65% to 85% found once. The CDR3 covers 13 residues. With 6 bases removed from V and 0 bases from J, the gap between germline ends came to 5 bases. Germline values: CDR1 ENHRY, CDR2 SYGVKD. This TCR derives from a human donor with advanced basal cell or squamous cell carcinoma (not recorded which). Material: PBMCs, obtained before anti-PD-1 therapy. The chain is built from TRBV10-3 and TRBJ1-4; D not resolved. The CDR3 spells CAISGTTNEKLFF. CDR3 sequence (DNA): TGTGCCATCAGCGGGACAACTAATGAAAAACTGTTTTTT.